This TCR beta chain is from a study of beta chain features in type 1 diabetes. The CDR3 spans 13 residues. Germline V gene data show CDR1 as SGHDN and CDR2 as FVKESK. V was shortened by 3 bases and J by 1 base, with 6 bases between the two germline ends. Study-wide points: Lower insertion and higher deletion counts appeared at VDJ junctions in type 1 diabetes patients. The study found that naive, central memory and Treg TCRB repertoires appeared more similar in patients than in healthy donors. Patients and controls would share equally any PCR tilt toward shorter templates. TCRB CDR3 length was moderately but significantly reduced in all four CD4+ subsets of Type 1 diabetes patients.

Reverse transcription of all isolated RNA meant that expressed TCRB transcripts were sequenced. Libraries were prepared by immunoSEQ multiplex PCR; TCRdb keeps only in-frame clonotypes and omits some of them. The sample gives 120,000 to 150,000 clones, 13% of which show up once; 1.3% is in the top ten. One heparinised draw of blood, averaging roughly 120 mL, came from each donor. This clone turned up a few times. Its specificity is unknown. Sequencing used central memory CD4+ T cells from blood. The V gene is TRBV14, the J gene TRBJ1-1, with D unclear. The TCR originated in a man aged 18 to 30 with type 1 diabetes. Here the CDR3 DNA reads TGTGCCAGCAGCCAGTCCCAGAACACTGAAGCTTTCTTT. It translates to CASSQSQNTEAFF.